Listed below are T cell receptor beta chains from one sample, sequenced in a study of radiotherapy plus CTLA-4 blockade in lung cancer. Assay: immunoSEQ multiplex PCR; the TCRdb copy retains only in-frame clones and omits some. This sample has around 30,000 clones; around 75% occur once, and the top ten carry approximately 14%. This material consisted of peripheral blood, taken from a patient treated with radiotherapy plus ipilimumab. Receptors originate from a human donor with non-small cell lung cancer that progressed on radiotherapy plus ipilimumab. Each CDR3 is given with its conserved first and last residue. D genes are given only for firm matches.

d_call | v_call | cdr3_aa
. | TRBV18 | CASSPGAQETQYF
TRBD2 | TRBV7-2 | CASSWRGAGTDTQYF
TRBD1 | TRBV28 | CASILNRGREQYF
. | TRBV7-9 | CASSLFMGGYSNQPQHF
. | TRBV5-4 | CASSLEVGGGGAYEQYF
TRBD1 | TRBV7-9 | CASSSQGGNSPLHF
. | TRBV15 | CATSKGTDTQYF
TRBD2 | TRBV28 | CASSPLGASGWDTDTQYF
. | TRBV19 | CASNWGSGEQFF
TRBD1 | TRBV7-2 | CASSLAGTGEEKLFF
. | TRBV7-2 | CASSLVGSGELFF
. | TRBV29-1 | CSAQWGSTDTQYF
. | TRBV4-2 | CASSQPGTTNEKLFF
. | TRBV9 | CASSVSADTEAFF
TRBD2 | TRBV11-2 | CASSYGGRYQETQYF